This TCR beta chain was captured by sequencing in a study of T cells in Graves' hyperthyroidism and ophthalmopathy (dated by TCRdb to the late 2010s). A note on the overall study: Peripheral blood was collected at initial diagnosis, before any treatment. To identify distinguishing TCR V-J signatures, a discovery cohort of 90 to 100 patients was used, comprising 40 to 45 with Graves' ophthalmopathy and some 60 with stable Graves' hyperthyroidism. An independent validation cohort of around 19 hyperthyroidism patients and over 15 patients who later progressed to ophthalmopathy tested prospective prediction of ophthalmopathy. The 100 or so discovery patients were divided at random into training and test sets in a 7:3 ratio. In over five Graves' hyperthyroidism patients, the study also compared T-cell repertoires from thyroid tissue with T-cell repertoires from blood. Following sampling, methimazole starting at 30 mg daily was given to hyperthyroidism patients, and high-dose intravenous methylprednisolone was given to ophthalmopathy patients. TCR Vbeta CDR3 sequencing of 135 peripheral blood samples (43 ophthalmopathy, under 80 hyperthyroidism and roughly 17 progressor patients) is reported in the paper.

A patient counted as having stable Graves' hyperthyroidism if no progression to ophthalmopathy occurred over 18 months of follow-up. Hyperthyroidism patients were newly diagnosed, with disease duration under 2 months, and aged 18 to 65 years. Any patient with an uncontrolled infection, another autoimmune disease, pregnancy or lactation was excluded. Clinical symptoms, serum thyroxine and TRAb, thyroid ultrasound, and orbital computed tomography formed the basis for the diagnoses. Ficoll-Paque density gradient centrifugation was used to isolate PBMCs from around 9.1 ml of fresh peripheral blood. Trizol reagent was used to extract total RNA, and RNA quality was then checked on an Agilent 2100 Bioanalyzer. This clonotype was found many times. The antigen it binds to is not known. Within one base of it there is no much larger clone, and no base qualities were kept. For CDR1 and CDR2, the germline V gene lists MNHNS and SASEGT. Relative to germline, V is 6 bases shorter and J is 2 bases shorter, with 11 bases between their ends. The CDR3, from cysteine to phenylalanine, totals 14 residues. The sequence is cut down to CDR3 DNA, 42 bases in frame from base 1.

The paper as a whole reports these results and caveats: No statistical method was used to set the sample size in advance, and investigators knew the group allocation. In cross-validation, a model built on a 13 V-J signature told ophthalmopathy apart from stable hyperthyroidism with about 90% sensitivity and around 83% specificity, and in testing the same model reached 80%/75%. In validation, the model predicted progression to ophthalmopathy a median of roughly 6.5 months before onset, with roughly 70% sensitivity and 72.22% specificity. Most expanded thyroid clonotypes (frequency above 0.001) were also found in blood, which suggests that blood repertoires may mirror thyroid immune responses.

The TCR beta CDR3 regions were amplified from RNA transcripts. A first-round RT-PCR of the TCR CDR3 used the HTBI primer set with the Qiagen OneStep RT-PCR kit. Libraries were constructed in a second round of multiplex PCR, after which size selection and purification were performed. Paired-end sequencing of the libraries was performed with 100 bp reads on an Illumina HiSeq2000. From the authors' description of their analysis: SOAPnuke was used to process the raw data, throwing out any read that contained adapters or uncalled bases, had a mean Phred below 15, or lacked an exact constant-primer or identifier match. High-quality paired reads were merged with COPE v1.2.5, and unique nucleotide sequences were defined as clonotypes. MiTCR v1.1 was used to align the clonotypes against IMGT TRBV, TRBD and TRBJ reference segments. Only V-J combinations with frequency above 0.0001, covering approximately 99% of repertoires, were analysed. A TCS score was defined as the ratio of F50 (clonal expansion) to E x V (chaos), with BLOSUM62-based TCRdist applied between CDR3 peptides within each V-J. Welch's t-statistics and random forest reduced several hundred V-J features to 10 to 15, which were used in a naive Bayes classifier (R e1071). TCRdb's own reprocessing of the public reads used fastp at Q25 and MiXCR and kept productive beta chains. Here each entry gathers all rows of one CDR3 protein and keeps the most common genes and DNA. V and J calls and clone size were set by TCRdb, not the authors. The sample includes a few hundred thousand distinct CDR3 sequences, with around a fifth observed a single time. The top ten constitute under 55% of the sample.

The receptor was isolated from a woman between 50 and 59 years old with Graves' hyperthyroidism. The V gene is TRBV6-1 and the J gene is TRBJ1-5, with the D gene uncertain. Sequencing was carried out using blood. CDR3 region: CASRGIGGNQPQHF. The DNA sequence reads TGTGCCAGCAGAGGGATAGGAGGCAATCAGCCCCAGCATTTT.